This T cell receptor beta chain derives from a study of tumor and adjacent non-tumor tissue in lung cancer. For the study at large: Patients comprised 12 adenocarcinoma, 2 squamous cell carcinoma and 1 small cell lung cancer.

Germline V CDR1 and CDR2: DFQATT, SNEGSKA (reference sequence). CDR3 length equals 14 residues. V was clipped by 3 bases and J by 6 bases, with 17 bases between them. This sample's RNA came from whole unsorted tissue. The library came from three nested PCR rounds adapted from ARM-PCR protocols. TCRdb re-derived calls from the multiplex PCR reads in MiXCR, one entry per CDR3 protein. The profile shows about 120,000 distinct CDR3 sequences, about 66% of them singletons. The sequence was obtained from a man aged 25-45 years with non-small cell lung cancer. V gene TRBV20-1 combines with J gene TRBJ1-1; no definite D call. Specimen: lung tumor tissue. The CDR3 coding sequence is TGCAGTGCTAGCTGGAGCCGGCCTGCCTCTGAAGCTTTCTTT. Its protein product is CSASWSRPASEAFF.